This is a list of T cell receptor beta chains from one sample in a study of regulatory T cells in long-lasting Graves disease. TCRdb reprocessed the multiplex PCR reads with MiXCR, giving one entry per CDR3 protein. Of over 500,000 distinct CDR3 sequences detected, approximately 15% appear once; the ten largest clones hold around 19%. Another study also made use of these data, one on T cells in Graves' hyperthyroidism and ophthalmopathy.

The source material was peripheral blood mononuclear cells (PBMCs), sampled at new diagnosis, from a patient treated with antithyroid drugs. The receptors originated from a woman aged 30 to 39 with Graves disease. The CDR3 runs from the conserved cysteine through the conserved F or W. The D gene is left open where the match is weak. A clone size is listed for some rows: how often the clone was seen (once, few, many), or a class if it is expanded.

d_call: .; cdr3_length: 14; j_call: TRBJ1-1; v_call: TRBV6-1; clone_size: .; cdr3_aa: CATGTGFVGTEAFF; cdr3_nt: TGTGCCACGGGTACAGGGTTTGTTGGCACTGAAGCTTTCTTT
d_call: .; cdr3_length: 15; j_call: TRBJ2-3; v_call: TRBV3-1; clone_size: many; cdr3_aa: CASSPPRKNSDTQYF; cdr3_nt: TGTGCCAGCAGCCCCCCAAGGAAAAATTCAGATACGCAGTATTTT
d_call: TRBD1; cdr3_length: 19; j_call: TRBJ2-7; v_call: TRBV28; clone_size: .; cdr3_aa: CASSLAALSRPRQGHEQYF; cdr3_nt: TGTGCCAGCAGTTTAGCTGCACTCTCCAGACCTAGACAGGGCCACGAGCAGTACTTC
d_call: .; cdr3_length: 15; j_call: TRBJ2-1; v_call: TRBV20-1; clone_size: .; cdr3_aa: CSAPRPNVDYNEQFF; cdr3_nt: TGCAGTGCTCCTCGACCTAATGTGGATTACAATGAGCAGTTCTTC
d_call: TRBD1; cdr3_length: 12; j_call: TRBJ2-7; v_call: TRBV29-1; clone_size: few; cdr3_aa: CSAQQGIYEQYF; cdr3_nt: TGCAGCGCCCAACAGGGGATCTACGAGCAGTACTTC
d_call: TRBD1; cdr3_length: 16; j_call: TRBJ2-1; v_call: TRBV10-3; clone_size: few; cdr3_aa: CAISGPGTGALDEQFF; cdr3_nt: TGTGCCATCAGTGGTCCTGGGACAGGGGCCCTCGATGAGCAGTTCTTC
d_call: TRBD2; cdr3_length: 18; j_call: TRBJ2-7; v_call: TRBV7-2; clone_size: .; cdr3_aa: CASSLRASDIAGSYEQYF; cdr3_nt: TGTGCCAGCAGCTTAAGGGCTAGCGACATAGCGGGGTCCTACGAGCAGTACTTC
d_call: .; cdr3_length: 14; j_call: TRBJ1-4; v_call: TRBV25-1; clone_size: .; cdr3_aa: CASSEAEINEKLFF; cdr3_nt: TGTGCCAGCAGTGAAGCAGAGATTAATGAAAAACTGTTTTTT
d_call: .; cdr3_length: 17; j_call: TRBJ2-3; v_call: TRBV24-1; clone_size: .; cdr3_aa: CATTLKVDSDCTDTQYF; cdr3_nt: TGTGCCACCACCCTTAAGGTAGACAGTGACTGCACAGATACGCAGTATTTT
d_call: .; cdr3_length: 15; j_call: TRBJ2-3; v_call: TRBV28; clone_size: many; cdr3_aa: CASSLPHHSTDTQYF; cdr3_nt: TGTGCCAGCAGTTTACCCCACCATAGCACAGATACGCAGTATTTT
d_call: .; cdr3_length: 15; j_call: TRBJ1-3; v_call: TRBV5-1; clone_size: .; cdr3_aa: CASSLESSSGNTIYF; cdr3_nt: TGCGCCAGCAGCTTGGAGTCCAGCTCTGGAAACACCATATATTTT
d_call: TRBD1; cdr3_length: 17; j_call: TRBJ1-5; v_call: TRBV7-8; clone_size: few; cdr3_aa: CASSPFTGVGVGQPQHF; cdr3_nt: TGTGCCAGCAGCCCCTTTACAGGGGTAGGGGTTGGACAGCCCCAGCATTTT
d_call: .; cdr3_length: 11; j_call: TRBJ2-5; v_call: TRBV7-8; clone_size: many; cdr3_aa: CASSPLPAQYF; cdr3_nt: TGTGCCAGCAGTCCCCTCCCGGCCCAGTACTTC
d_call: TRBD2; cdr3_length: 16; j_call: TRBJ2-1; v_call: TRBV24-1; clone_size: many; cdr3_aa: CATSEFSGATYNEQFF; cdr3_nt: TGTGCCACCAGTGAGTTTAGCGGGGCCACCTACAATGAGCAGTTCTTC
d_call: .; cdr3_length: 15; j_call: TRBJ2-6; v_call: TRBV11-2; clone_size: many; cdr3_aa: CASSPGTSGANVLTF; cdr3_nt: TGTGCCAGCAGCCCGGGGACCTCTGGGGCCAACGTCCTGACTTTC
d_call: TRBD2; cdr3_length: 15; j_call: TRBJ2-1; v_call: TRBV3-1; clone_size: many; cdr3_aa: CASSQEILAGGEQFF; cdr3_nt: TGTGCCAGCAGCCAAGAGATCCTAGCGGGAGGTGAGCAGTTCTTC
d_call: TRBD1; cdr3_length: 17; j_call: TRBJ1-4; v_call: TRBV27; clone_size: many; cdr3_aa: CASRGTGGMWSNEKLFF; cdr3_nt: TGTGCCAGCCGTGGGACAGGCGGTATGTGGAGTAATGAAAAACTGTTTTTT
d_call: .; cdr3_length: 14; j_call: TRBJ1-2; v_call: TRBV7-9; clone_size: few; cdr3_aa: CASSLVEGNYGYTF; cdr3_nt: TGTGCCAGCAGCTTAGTGGAGGGAAACTATGGCTACACCTTC
d_call: TRBD1; cdr3_length: 15; j_call: TRBJ2-7; v_call: TRBV24-1; clone_size: few; cdr3_aa: CATSKGQGVSYEQYF; cdr3_nt: TGTGCCACCAGTAAAGGGCAGGGGGTTTCCTACGAGCAGTACTTC
d_call: .; cdr3_length: 15; j_call: TRBJ1-3; v_call: TRBV20-1; clone_size: many; cdr3_aa: CSARDLRGGGNTIYF; cdr3_nt: TGCAGTGCTAGAGATCTGCGGGGGGGGGGAAACACCATATATTTT
d_call: TRBD1; cdr3_length: 18; j_call: TRBJ2-2; v_call: TRBV20-1; clone_size: few; cdr3_aa: CSARAILGQKGGTGELFF; cdr3_nt: TGCAGTGCTAGGGCAATCTTGGGACAGAAAGGGGGTACCGGGGAGCTGTTTTTT
d_call: TRBD1; cdr3_length: 16; j_call: TRBJ2-2; v_call: TRBV11-3; clone_size: .; cdr3_aa: CASSLGTGQNTGELFF; cdr3_nt: TGTGCCAGCAGCTTAGGGACAGGACAGAACACCGGGGAGCTGTTTTTT
d_call: TRBD2; cdr3_length: 14; j_call: TRBJ2-1; v_call: TRBV12-5; clone_size: many; cdr3_aa: CASGNSGSGNEQFF; cdr3_nt: TGTGCTAGTGGGAATAGCGGGAGTGGGAATGAGCAGTTCTTC
d_call: TRBD2; cdr3_length: 19; j_call: TRBJ2-7; v_call: TRBV7-2; clone_size: many; cdr3_aa: CASSLGVGSWREVSYEQYF; cdr3_nt: TGTGCCAGCAGCTTAGGGGTGGGTAGTTGGCGGGAGGTCTCCTACGAGCAGTACTTC
d_call: .; cdr3_length: 14; j_call: TRBJ2-3; v_call: TRBV25-1; clone_size: .; cdr3_aa: CASSETGKTDTQYF; cdr3_nt: TGTGCCAGCAGTGAAACGGGAAAAACGGATACGCAGTATTTT
d_call: .; cdr3_length: 15; j_call: TRBJ2-5; v_call: TRBV28; clone_size: many; cdr3_aa: CASSPGRGRGETQYF; cdr3_nt: TGTGCCAGCAGCCCAGGCCGGGGCCGGGGGGAGACCCAGTACTTC
d_call: TRBD1; cdr3_length: 16; j_call: TRBJ1-1; v_call: TRBV5-1; clone_size: many; cdr3_aa: CASSWVTGDVNTEAFF; cdr3_nt: TGCGCCAGCAGCTGGGTGACAGGGGATGTGAACACTGAAGCTTTCTTT
d_call: TRBD1; cdr3_length: 13; j_call: TRBJ1-2; v_call: TRBV28; clone_size: many; cdr3_aa: CASRAPGQLGYTF; cdr3_nt: TGTGCCAGCAGAGCACCGGGACAGCTAGGCTACACCTTC
d_call: .; cdr3_length: 13; j_call: TRBJ2-1; v_call: TRBV7-2; clone_size: many; cdr3_aa: CASSSYIYNEQFF; cdr3_nt: TGTGCCAGCAGCTCGTATATCTACAATGAGCAGTTCTTC
d_call: TRBD1; cdr3_length: 15; j_call: TRBJ2-7; v_call: TRBV13; clone_size: few; cdr3_aa: CASSLGITGGPEQYF; cdr3_nt: TGTGCCAGCAGCTTAGGTATCACAGGGGGCCCCGAGCAGTACTTC
d_call: .; cdr3_length: 15; j_call: TRBJ2-2; v_call: TRBV11-3; clone_size: .; cdr3_aa: CASSSGGRVSGELFF; cdr3_nt: TGTGCCAGCAGCTCCGGGGGCAGGGTGTCCGGGGAGCTGTTTTTT
d_call: TRBD2; cdr3_length: 15; j_call: TRBJ2-2; v_call: TRBV11-2; clone_size: .; cdr3_aa: CASSEGLAGDGELFF; cdr3_nt: TGTGCCAGCAGCGAAGGACTAGCGGGAGACGGGGAGCTGTTTTTT
d_call: .; cdr3_length: 13; j_call: TRBJ1-5; v_call: TRBV19; clone_size: .; cdr3_aa: CATGVDSNQPQHF; cdr3_nt: TGTGCCACCGGGGTCGATAGCAATCAGCCCCAGCATTTT
d_call: .; cdr3_length: 14; j_call: TRBJ1-6; v_call: TRBV3-1; clone_size: few; cdr3_aa: CASSHEGLGSPLHF; cdr3_nt: TGTGCCAGCAGCCACGAAGGTCTGGGTTCACCCCTCCACTTT
d_call: .; cdr3_length: 15; j_call: TRBJ2-5; v_call: TRBV6-5; clone_size: many; cdr3_aa: CASSYGQGTWETQYF; cdr3_nt: TGTGCCAGCAGTTACGGCCAGGGAACGTGGGAGACCCAGTACTTC
d_call: .; cdr3_length: 13; j_call: TRBJ2-2; v_call: TRBV3-1; clone_size: many; cdr3_aa: CASSIDWRGELFF; cdr3_nt: TGTGCCAGCAGCATTGACTGGAGGGGGGAGCTGTTTTTT
d_call: TRBD1; cdr3_length: 15; j_call: TRBJ2-7; v_call: TRBV27; clone_size: many; cdr3_aa: CASSFAGTGASEQYF; cdr3_nt: TGTGCCAGCAGTTTCGCCGGGACAGGAGCCAGCGAGCAGTACTTC
d_call: .; cdr3_length: 18; j_call: TRBJ1-1; v_call: TRBV5-6; clone_size: .; cdr3_aa: CASSGISLSEVRNTEAFF; cdr3_nt: TGTGCCAGCAGCGGGATAAGCCTCAGCGAGGTTCGGAACACTGAAGCTTTCTTT
d_call: TRBD2; cdr3_length: 14; j_call: TRBJ2-7; v_call: TRBV3-1; clone_size: many; cdr3_aa: CASSPGLGPYEQYF; cdr3_nt: TGTGCCAGCAGCCCGGGACTAGGCCCCTACGAGCAGTACTTC
d_call: .; cdr3_length: 14; j_call: TRBJ2-2; v_call: TRBV20-1; clone_size: .; cdr3_aa: CSASSWANTGELFF; cdr3_nt: TGCAGTGCTAGCAGCTGGGCGAACACCGGGGAGCTGTTTTTT
d_call: .; cdr3_length: 14; j_call: TRBJ1-3; v_call: TRBV6-5; clone_size: .; cdr3_aa: CASSLVGTGNTIYF; cdr3_nt: TGTGCCAGCAGTTTGGTAGGGACAGGAAACACCATATATTTT
d_call: .; cdr3_length: 13; j_call: TRBJ1-1; v_call: TRBV19; clone_size: few; cdr3_aa: CASTKQMNTEAFF; cdr3_nt: TGTGCCAGTACAAAACAAATGAACACTGAAGCTTTCTTT
d_call: .; cdr3_length: 15; j_call: TRBJ1-4; v_call: TRBV27; clone_size: .; cdr3_aa: CASRRGQGRYEKLFF; cdr3_nt: TGTGCCAGCAGGCGCGGCCAGGGGAGATATGAAAAACTGTTTTTT
d_call: .; cdr3_length: 14; j_call: TRBJ1-6; v_call: TRBV12-5; clone_size: few; cdr3_aa: CASGTKTGLGTLHF; cdr3_nt: TGTGCTAGTGGAACGAAGACAGGACTGGGAACCCTCCACTTT